The 14 T cell receptor beta chains presented below share a single source sample, sequenced in a study of shared clonotypes between healthy human individuals. TCRdb keeps only in-frame clones here, not all; method: immunoSEQ multiplex PCR. The data contain about 2.3 million clones, 85% to 95% of them singletons. The specimen was naive CD4+ T cells from PBMCs. Subset in this sample: CD45RA+ positively selected. Receptor source: a young man in good health. Some clones in this sample may be carry-over from other donors' samples.

This clone was seen once. V is TRBV28 and J is TRBJ2-1, with D unclear. Germline CDR1 and CDR2: MDHEN and SYDVKM. The CDR3 is 13 residues long. The ends were cut back, 1 base at V and 3 bases at J, with 4 bases in the middle. As DNA, the CDR3 is TGTGCCAGCAGTTTATCTGACTACAATGAGCAGTTCTTC. As protein: CASSLSDYNEQFF.

CDR3 amino acids: CASISVLPNTGELFF. The CDR3 DNA is TGTGCCAGCATATCGGTGCTCCCGAACACCGGGGAGCTGTTTTTT. The V and J genes are TRBV6-1 and TRBJ2-2; D is uncertain. Germline V gene data show CDR1 as MNHNS and CDR2 as SASEGT. V lost 7 bases and J lost 0, with 12 bases in between. The CDR3 runs 15 residues.

This chain joins TRBV28 and TRBJ2-6; no firm D call. Germline CDR1 reads MDHEN; CDR2 reads SYDVKM. The V end lost 3 bases, the J end lost 3 bases, and 9 bases lay between the germline ends. The CDR3 spans 15 residues. CDR3 nucleotides: TGTGCCAGCAGTTTCAGTCTAGGTGGGGCCAACGTCCTGACTTTC. Encoded protein: CASSFSLGGANVLTF. The entire variable domain, with the rest obtained from reference TRBV28 and TRBJ2-6, is as follows: DVKVTQSSRYLVKRTGEKVFLECVQDMDHENMFWYRQDPGLGLRLIYFSYDVKMKEKGDIPEGYSVSREKKERFSLILESASTNQTSMYLCASSFSLGGANVLTFGAGSRLTVL.

The chain links TRBV6-5 to TRBJ2-7; TRBD2 might be the D (7 bases). Per germline, CDR1 MNHEY and CDR2 SVGAGI. V gave up 4 bases and J gave up 2 bases, with 12 bases separating them. The CDR3 has 14 residues. This CDR3 reads CASSFRGATYEQYF. The CDR3 DNA is TGTGCCAGCAGTTTTCGGGGGGCTACCTACGAGCAGTACTTC.

This chain connects TRBV28 to TRBJ2-2, with D unresolved. V shed 3 bases and J shed 4 bases, with 12 bases lying between them. CDR3 length: 15 residues. CDR1 and CDR2 (germline): MDHEN, SYDVKM. Written as DNA, the CDR3 is TGTGCCAGCAGTTTGGGCGCTCGAGGCACCGGGGAGCTGTTTTTT. It encodes CASSLGARGTGELFF.

This chain connects TRBV29-1 to TRBJ2-3; 7 bases fit TRBD2. Germline V gene data show CDR1 as SQVTM and CDR2 as ANQGSEA. Trimming cost V 2 bases and J 0 bases; bases outside gene matches: 5. The CDR3 consists of 15 residues. In DNA form, the CDR3 reads TGCAGCGTTGAAAGGCTAGCGGCTAGCACAGATACGCAGTATTTT. It codes for CSVERLAASTDTQYF.

This chain connects TRBV5-1 to TRBJ2-6; weak D call: TRBD1 (5 bases). The CDR3 runs 17 residues. V was cut by 4 bases and J by 0 bases, with 14 bases left in between. Germline lookup yields CDR1 SGHRS and CDR2 YFSETQ. The CDR3 nucleotides read TGCGCCAGCAGCATAGGACACCCTAACTCTGGGGCCAACGTCCTGACTTTC. Translated: CASSIGHPNSGANVLTF.

This rearrangement joins TRBV29-1 to TRBJ1-1, with TRBD1 as a possible D gene (6 bases). V gave up 5 bases and J gave up 4 bases, with 11 bases separating them. This CDR3 is built from 12 residues. Germline V CDR1 and CDR2: SQVTM, ANQGSEA. CDR3 coding DNA: TGCAGCGTTTTACGGGGGCGCACTGAAGCTTTCTTT. It encodes CSVLRGRTEAFF.

V and J are TRBV28 and TRBJ1-2; D call uncertain. The CDR3 has 13 amino acids. Germline V lookup: CDR1 MDHEN, CDR2 SYDVKM. Trimming left V 5 bases short and J 1 base short, with 8 bases between. CDR3 sequence (DNA): TGTGCCAGCAGTGTTGGGCTTAACTATGGCTACACCTTC. Protein product: CASSVGLNYGYTF.

The chain recombines TRBV6-1 with TRBJ1-5; D not resolved. Germline CDR1 MNHNS, CDR2 SASEGT. Trimming removed 8 bases at V and 10 bases at J, with 12 bases between. The CDR3 extends over 11 amino acids. The CDR3 DNA reads TGTGCCAGCTTCGAATCGGGCCCCCAGCATTTT. Its translation is CASFESGPQHF.

The J gene is TRBJ2-1, the V gene TRBV2; 14 bases line up with TRBD2. J lost 4 bases, V lost 3 bases, and 5 bases had no gene match. In germline, CDR1 is SNHLY, CDR2 FYNNEI. The CDR3 covers 17 residues. This chain's CDR3 is CASSETSGRAGYNEQFF. The CDR3 nucleotides read TGTGCCAGCAGTGAGACTAGCGGGAGGGCCGGTTACAATGAGCAGTTCTTC.

This clone was counted once. The V and J genes are TRBV7-9 and TRBJ2-3, with D possibly being TRBD1 (7 bases). This CDR3 has 15 residues. The germline V gene encodes CDR1 SEHNR and CDR2 FQNEAQ (reference sequence). The V end was cut by 8 bases, the J end by 3 bases, with 18 bases between. As DNA, the CDR3 is TGTGCCAGCGCCAAAGGGGGCGGGATTACAGATACGCAGTATTTT. Translated, it gives CASAKGGGITDTQYF. The full variable domain, in which reference TRBV7-9 and TRBJ2-3 provide the parts outside the CDR3, is DTGVSQNPRHKITKRGQNVTFRCDPISEHNRLYWYRQTLGQGPEFLTYFQNEAQLEKSRLLSDRFSAERPKGSFSTLEIQRTEQGDSAMYLCASAKGGGITDTQYFGPGTRLTVL.

This rearrangement joins TRBV7-9 to TRBJ2-7; D not resolved. Trimming left V 1 base short and J 0 bases short, with 7 bases between. The length of the CDR3 is 14 residues. Germline V CDR1 and CDR2: SEHNR, FQNEAQ (reference sequence). CDR3 in DNA: TGTGCCAGCAGCTTAGTCCCCAGCTCCTACGAGCAGTACTTC. Translated: CASSLVPSSYEQYF.

This rearrangement joins TRBV5-4 to TRBJ2-4; 7 nucleotides align to TRBD1. The CDR3 contains 16 residues. V lost 3 bases to trimming and J lost 0 bases; unmatched junction nucleotides: 6. From germline, CDR1 is SGHNT and CDR2 YYREEE (reference sequence). The CDR3 DNA reads as TGTGCCAGCAGCTATGGGACAGCAAAAGCCAAAAACATTCAGTACTTC. Translating gives CASSYGTAKAKNIQYF.